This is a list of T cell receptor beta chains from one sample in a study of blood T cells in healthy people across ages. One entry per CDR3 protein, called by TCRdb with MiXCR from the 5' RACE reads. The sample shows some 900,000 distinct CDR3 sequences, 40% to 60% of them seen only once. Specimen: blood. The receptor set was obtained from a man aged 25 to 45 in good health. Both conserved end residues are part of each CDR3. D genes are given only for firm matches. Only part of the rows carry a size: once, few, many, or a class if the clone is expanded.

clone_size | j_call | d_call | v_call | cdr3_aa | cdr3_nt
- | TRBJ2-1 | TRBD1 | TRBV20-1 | CSAPRDRFGEQFF | TGCAGTGCTCCGCGGGACAGGTTTGGTGAGCAGTTCTTC
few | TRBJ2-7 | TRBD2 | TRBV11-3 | CASSQSGVTYEQYF | TGTGCCAGCAGCCAAAGCGGGGTAACCTACGAGCAGTACTTC
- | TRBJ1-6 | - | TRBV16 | CASSQSKVANSPLHF | TGTGCCAGCAGCCAATCGAAGGTGGCTAATTCACCCCTCCACTTT
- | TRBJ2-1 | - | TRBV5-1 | CASSLLGGVPSEQFF | TGCGCCAGCAGCTTGCTGGGTGGGGTTCCCAGTGAGCAGTTCTTC
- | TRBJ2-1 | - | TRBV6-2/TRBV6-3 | CASIRTAGGEQFF | TGTGCCAGCATTCGCACCGCCGGGGGTGAGCAGTTCTTC
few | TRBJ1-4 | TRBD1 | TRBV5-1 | CASRGRGLEEKLFF | TGCGCCAGCAGAGGCAGGGGGCTCGAGGAAAAACTGTTTTTT
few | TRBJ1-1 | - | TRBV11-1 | CASSFGVDTEAFF | TGTGCCAGCAGCTTTGGCGTCGACACTGAAGCTTTCTTT
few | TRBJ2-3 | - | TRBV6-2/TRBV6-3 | CASSSYFSTDTQYF | TGTGCCAGCAGTTCTTACTTTAGCACAGATACGCAGTATTTT
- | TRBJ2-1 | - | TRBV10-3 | CAISEWDEQFF | TGTGCCATCAGTGAGTGGGATGAGCAGTTCTTC
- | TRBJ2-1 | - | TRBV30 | CAGSPSYEQFF | TGTGCCGGGAGCCCCTCCTATGAGCAGTTCTTC
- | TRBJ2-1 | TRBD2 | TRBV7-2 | CASSPGGVKQFF | TGTGCCAGCAGCCCGGGGGGAGTGAAGCAGTTCTTC
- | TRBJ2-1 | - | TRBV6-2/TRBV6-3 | CASSYGVDEQFF | TGTGCCAGCAGTTACGGGGTAGATGAGCAGTTCTTC
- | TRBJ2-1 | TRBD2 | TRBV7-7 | CASSRGLATSNEQFF | TGTGCTAGCAGCCGGGGACTAGCTACCTCCAATGAGCAGTTCTTC
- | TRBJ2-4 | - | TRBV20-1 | CSATAGTTENIQYF | TGCAGTGCGACTGCCGGGACCACCGAAAACATTCAGTACTTC
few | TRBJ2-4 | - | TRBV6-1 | CASSGYREAIQYF | TGTGCCAGCAGTGGGTACAGGGAGGCGATTCAGTACTTC
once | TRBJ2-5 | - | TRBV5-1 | CASSLRVRGPETQYF | TGCGCCAGCAGCTTGAGGGTGAGAGGGCCAGAGACCCAGTACTTC
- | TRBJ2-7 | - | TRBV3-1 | CASSQGGLSTYEQYF | TGTGCCAGCAGCCAAGGAGGGCTATCCACCTACGAGCAGTACTTC
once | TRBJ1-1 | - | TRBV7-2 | CASSPQAGNLNTEAFF | TGTGCCAGCAGCCCTCAAGCCGGGAATTTGAACACTGAAGCTTTCTTT
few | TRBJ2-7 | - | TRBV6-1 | CASRTGTGTEQYF | TGTGCCAGCAGGACAGGAACAGGGACCGAGCAGTACTTC
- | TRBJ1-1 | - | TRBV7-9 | CASMSRGGPNTEAFF | TGTGCCAGCATGTCCCGTGGGGGGCCGAACACTGAAGCTTTCTTT
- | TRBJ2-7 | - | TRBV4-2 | CASSQGGDHEQYF | TGTGCCAGCAGCCAAGGCGGGGACCACGAGCAGTACTTC
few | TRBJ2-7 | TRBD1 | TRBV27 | CASSAGTGIEQYF | TGTGCCAGCAGCGCCGGGACAGGGATTGAGCAGTACTTC
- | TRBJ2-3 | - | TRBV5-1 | CASSLSLDADTQYF | TGCGCCAGCAGCTTGAGCCTGGACGCAGATACGCAGTATTTT
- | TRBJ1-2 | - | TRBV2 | CASTLDRDYGYTF | TGTGCCAGCACTTTGGACCGTGACTATGGCTACACCTTC
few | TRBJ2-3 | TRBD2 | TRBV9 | CASSALADSTDTQYF | TGTGCCAGCAGCGCCCTAGCGGACAGCACAGATACGCAGTATTTT
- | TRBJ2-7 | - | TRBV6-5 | CASSPGIYYEQYF | TGTGCCAGCAGTCCCGGGATTTACTACGAGCAGTACTTC
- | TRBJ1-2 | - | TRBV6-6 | CASSYSSGPNYGYTF | TGTGCCAGCAGTTACTCGAGCGGGCCTAACTATGGCTACACCTTC
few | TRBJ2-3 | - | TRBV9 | CASSVRDTQYF | TGTGCCAGCAGCGTTAGGGATACGCAGTATTTT
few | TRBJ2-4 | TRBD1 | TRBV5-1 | CASSPTGDDPSKNIQYF | TGCGCCAGCAGCCCGACAGGGGATGACCCATCCAAAAACATTCAGTACTTC
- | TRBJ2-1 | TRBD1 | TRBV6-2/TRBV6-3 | CASRSLGQGNEQFF | TGTGCCAGCAGGAGCCTCGGACAGGGAAATGAGCAGTTCTTC
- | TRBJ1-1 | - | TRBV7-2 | CASSLEWLNTEAFF | TGTGCCAGCAGCTTAGAATGGTTGAACACTGAAGCTTTCTTT
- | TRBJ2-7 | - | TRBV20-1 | CSAREPRGRHYEQYF | TGCAGTGCTAGAGAGCCGCGGGGTCGACACTACGAGCAGTACTTC
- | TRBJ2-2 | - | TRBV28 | CASSPGGGLPGELFF | TGTGCCAGCAGCCCGGGCGGGGGCCTTCCCGGGGAGCTGTTTTTT
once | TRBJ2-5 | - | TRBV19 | CASTYGNGGHETQYF | TGTGCCAGTACCTACGGGAACGGAGGGCACGAGACCCAGTACTTC
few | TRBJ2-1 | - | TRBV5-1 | CASSWRGNEQFF | TGCGCCAGCAGCTGGAGGGGGAATGAGCAGTTCTTC
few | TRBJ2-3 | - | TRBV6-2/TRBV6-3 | CASSYDLQTQGGTDTQYF | TGTGCCAGCAGTTACGATCTCCAGACGCAGGGAGGCACAGATACGCAGTATTTT